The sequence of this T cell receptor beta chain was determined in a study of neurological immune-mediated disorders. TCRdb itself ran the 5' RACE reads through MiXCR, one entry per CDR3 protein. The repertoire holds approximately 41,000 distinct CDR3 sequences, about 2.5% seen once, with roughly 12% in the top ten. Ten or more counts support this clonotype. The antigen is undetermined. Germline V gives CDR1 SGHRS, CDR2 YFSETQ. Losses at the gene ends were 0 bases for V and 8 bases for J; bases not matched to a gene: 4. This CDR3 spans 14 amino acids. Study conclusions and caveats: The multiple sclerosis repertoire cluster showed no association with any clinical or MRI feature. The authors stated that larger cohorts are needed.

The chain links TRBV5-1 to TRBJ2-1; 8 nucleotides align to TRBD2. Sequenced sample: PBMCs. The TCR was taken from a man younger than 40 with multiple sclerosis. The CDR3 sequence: CASSLAGGADEQFF. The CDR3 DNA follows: TGCGCCAGCAGCTTGGCGGGGGGGGCCGATGAGCAGTTCTTC.